This T cell receptor (beta chain) was identified in a study of early T cells in non-severe SARS-CoV-2 infection. About the study: Sequencing of bulk RNA from unsorted whole blood was done, without chain pairing.

Unique molecular identifiers were added to individual cDNA molecules. Via MiXCR, TCRdb re-called the 5' RACE reads, giving one row per CDR3 protein. The sample holds approximately 58,000 distinct CDR3 sequences; approximately 10% are singletons and the top ten take roughly 10%. In germline, CDR1 is MDHEN, CDR2 SYDVKM. The CDR3 has 15 amino acids. Trimming took 2 bases from V and 7 from J; bases not matched to a gene: 11. Remarks on this clonotype: The antigen is undetermined.

Study-wide points: Private and CD4 specificities were missed by VDJdb matching, which favored anti-spike CD8 responses.

The rearrangement links TRBV28 to TRBJ2-7; 7 bases are a match to TRBD2. Sequencing was done on a sample of whole blood. This TCR was sampled from an adult who was a healthcare worker with PCR-confirmed SARS-CoV-2 infection or an uninfected control (not recorded which). The CDR3 coding sequence is TGTGCCAGCAGTTTAGGGCTAGCGGATCCTCGGGAGCAGTACTTC. Protein sequence: CASSLGLADPREQYF.